The clone carrying this TCR beta chain was observed many times. The antigen is unknown. V shed 2 bases and J 2 bases; nucleotides not matched to a gene: 7. The length of the CDR3 is 16 residues. Germline CDR1 and CDR2: DFQATT and SNEGSKA (reference sequence). Attached unique molecular identifiers marked individual cDNA molecules. TCRdb ran MiXCR on the 5' RACE reads and lists one entry per CDR3 protein. The sample lists approximately 67,000 distinct CDR3 sequences, less than 9.5% occurring once. The sample comes from a study of early T cells in non-severe SARS-CoV-2 infection. At the level of the study: From unsorted whole blood, bulk RNA was sequenced, and the chains remained unpaired. General observations from the study: Matching results from VDJdb favored anti-spike CD8 responses, leaving private and CD4 specificities undetected.

The TCR originated in an adult who was a healthcare worker with PCR-confirmed SARS-CoV-2 infection or an uninfected control (not recorded which). The chain employs TRBV20-1 and TRBJ2-3; 10 positions match TRBD2. Sequencing input: whole blood. CDR3 residues: CSARPLAGESTDTQYF. The CDR3 region has the DNA TGCAGTGCTAGACCCCTAGCGGGAGAATCCACAGATACGCAGTATTTT.